This TCR beta chain was profiled in a study of Ad26.COV2.S vaccination and SARS-CoV-2 variants. In the study overall: Enrolled in COV1001, the donor was in the Ad26.COV2.S trial arm, which received the vaccine.

This clone was seen only once. Its antigen is currently unknown. General study results and limits: Breadth of non-spike TCRs did not differ between vaccinees and placebo recipients. Spike-specific responses of CD8+ and CD4+ T cells were reported to display substantial breadth after vaccination.

The treatment here: roughly 18 received Ad26.COV2.S at low or high dose, single or two shots; five or six received placebo; per-sample allocation not given. On day 63 after the first injection, vaccine and placebo recipients gave samples. What was given as vaccine was an Ad26 vector encoding Wuhan-strain SARS-CoV-2 spike. Germline V CDR1 and CDR2: SGHTA, FQGNSA. The CDR3 consists of 16 residues. J gave up 5 bases and V 5 bases, and 7 bases lay outside the gene matches. Measured with immunoSEQ multiplex PCR; TCRdb has only the in-frame clones, and not every one. Counted here are about 400,000 clones, roughly 90% occurring once; the ten biggest clones make up roughly 1.7%.

This rearrangement joins TRBV7-2 to TRBJ2-4, with TRBD2 matching 12 bases. The TCR sequence derives from a person aged 18-65 years who received the Ad26.COV2.S COVID-19 vaccine or a placebo. Sequences were derived from peripheral blood, sampled in a trial of Ad26.COV2.S vaccine versus placebo. This CDR3 is CASSRGLAGSENIQYF. CDR3 DNA sequence: TGTGCCAGCAGCCGCGGACTAGCGGGGTCGGAAAACATTCAGTACTTC.